The 18 T cell receptor beta chains below all came from one sample that was sequenced in a study of T cells after yellow fever vaccination (dated by TCRdb to between 2018 and 2021). Receptor libraries were prepared by 5' RACE. Sequencing was performed on an Illumina NovaSeq 6000. TCRdb trimmed public reads at Q25 via fastp, called clones via MiXCR and kept in-frame beta chains. Records with the same CDR3 protein are collapsed into one entry carrying the most frequent genes and DNA. For this sample the table gives more than 95,000 distinct CDR3 sequences, of which around 9.8% were detected only once. The ten largest clones add up to approximately 39% of the sample. The treatment or condition label corresponds to: live attenuated yellow fever vaccine strain. Sequences were derived from CD8+ T cells sorted from PBMCs, sampled on the day of the yellow fever booster vaccination. The receptors originated from a man aged 18 to 30 who received the YFV17D yellow fever vaccine.

The rearrangement links TRBV7-9 to TRBJ1-1; D might be TRBD1 (5 bases). Trimming cost V 5 bases and J 5 bases, with 12 bases left between them. This CDR3 contains 13 residues. Germline V gene sequence: CDR1 SEHNR, CDR2 FQNEAQ (reference sequence). The CDR3 DNA reads TGTGCCAGCAGCCCTTCGGGGGTAACTGAAGCTTTCTTT. This translates into CASSPSGVTEAFF.

This clonotype came up many times. The CDR3 loop reads CASSVGGGTYEQYF. The CDR3 bases are TGTGCCAGCAGCGTAGGAGGGGGGACCTACGAGCAGTACTTC. The J gene is TRBJ2-7, the V gene TRBV9; D tentatively fits TRBD1 or TRBD2 (6 bases each). In germline, CDR1 is SGDLS, CDR2 YYNGEE. With 0 bases removed from V and 2 bases from J, the gap between germline ends came to 9 bases. The CDR3 length is 14 residues.

The V and J genes are TRBV9 and TRBJ2-5; 7 nucleotides align to TRBD2. The CDR3 extends over 16 amino acids. With V trimmed by 2 bases and J by 1 base, 8 bases remained unmatched. Germline CDR1 is SGDLS and CDR2 is YYNGEE. The CDR3 is CASSVGSSGLQETQYF. CDR3 in DNA: TGTGCCAGCAGCGTGGGGAGTAGCGGGCTCCAAGAGACCCAGTACTTC.

In its sample, this clonotype was seen a few times. The J gene is TRBJ1-2, the V gene TRBV3-1; TRBD1 aligns across 10 bases. The CDR3 contains 15 residues. Trimming removed 1 base from V and 8 bases from J; junction bases left unmatched: 7. Looked up from germline, CDR1 is LGHDT and CDR2 is YNNKEL (reference sequence). The CDR3 DNA follows: TGTGCCAGCAGCCAAGTTATCGGGACAGGGGTCGGCTACACCTTC. It specifies CASSQVIGTGVGYTF.

This clonotype appeared many times. The V gene is TRBV29-1, the J gene TRBJ2-5; D is uncertain. V was pared by 2 bases and J by 7 bases, with 11 bases between. The CDR3 has 12 amino acids. CDR1 SQVTM and CDR2 ANQGSEA come from the germline V gene. The CDR3 DNA sequence: TGCAGCGTTGAAAGTTACCGTGGGACCCAGTACTTC. It encodes CSVESYRGTQYF.

This clonotype was counted many times. The chain uses TRBV4-3 and TRBJ1-1, with D hard to call. CDR3 length: 12 amino acids. Trimming took 0 bases from V and 10 from J, leaving 9 bases between them. Germline CDR1 and CDR2: LGHNA and YSLEER. This CDR3 reads CASSQDGRVAFF. The CDR3 DNA is TGCGCCAGCAGCCAAGACGGGCGGGTAGCTTTCTTT.

The gene calls are TRBV19 and TRBJ2-1, with D perhaps assigned TRBD1 or TRBD2 (5 bases each). This CDR3 region has 15 residues. Trimming shortened V by 7 bases and J by 0 bases, and 13 bases separated the two germline ends. CDR1 is LNHDA and CDR2 is SQIVND in the germline V gene (reference sequence). The CDR3 DNA reads as TGTGCCAGTAATTTGTGGGGGAGCTCCTACAATGAGCAGTTCTTC. This encodes CASNLWGSSYNEQFF.

At least ten counts were recorded for this clonotype. V usage is TRBV29-1 and J usage is TRBJ2-5; 8 bases line up with TRBD1. V was pared by 3 bases and J by 1 base, with 1 base of the junction left unmatched. CDR1 and CDR2 (germline): SQVTM, ANQGSEA. The CDR3 runs 13 residues. In nucleotides, the CDR3 is TGCAGCGTTGAGACAGGGGCCCAAGAGACCCAGTACTTC. The encoded protein is CSVETGAQETQYF.

This chain connects TRBV12-3 or TRBV12-4 to TRBJ2-1; tentatively, D is TRBD1 (5 bases). Trimming took 8 bases from V and 6 from J, leaving 8 bases between them. CDR3 length: 11 amino acids. This CDR3 is CASGQGNEQFF. CDR3 bases: TGTGCCAGCGGCCAGGGCAATGAGCAGTTCTTC.

This clonotype has more than one count but fewer than ten. The chain uses TRBV9 and TRBJ2-1; the D is unclear. The CDR3 sequence is 11 residues long. V lost 3 bases to trimming and J lost 7 bases, with 5 bases between them. From germline, CDR1 is SGDLS and CDR2 YYNGEE. CDR3 loop: CASSAANEQFF. As DNA, the CDR3 is TGTGCCAGCAGCGCTGCTAATGAGCAGTTCTTC.

This clonotype was seen a few times. The chain joins TRBV7-9 to TRBJ2-1; D unclear. The CDR3 is made up of 12 amino acids. V lost 4 bases, J lost 4 bases, and 5 bases lay in between. The germline V gene has CDR1 SEHNR and CDR2 FQNEAQ (reference sequence). This CDR3 reads CASSSAYNEQFF. As DNA, the CDR3 is TGTGCCAGCAGCTCTGCTTACAATGAGCAGTTCTTC.

This clonotype showed up just a few times. This chain connects TRBV7-2 to TRBJ2-3; D perhaps matches TRBD2 (6 bases). CDR3 length equals 17 residues. Trimming pared 5 bases from V and 1 base from J, leaving 19 bases between. Germline V CDR1 and CDR2: SGHTA, FQGNSA. The CDR3 DNA follows: TGTGCCAGCAGCCCCCTTGCGTGGGGAGGTGGCACAGATACGCAGTATTTT. Residues: CASSPLAWGGGTDTQYF. The variable domain in full, with the rest retrieved from reference TRBV7-2 and TRBJ2-3, is GAGVSQSPSNKVTEKGKDVELRCDPISGHTALYWYRQSLGQGLEFLIYFQGNSAPDKSGLPSDRFSAERTGGSVSTLTIQRTQQEDSAVYLCASSPLAWGGGTDTQYFGPGTRLTVL.

The chain uses TRBV29-1 and TRBJ2-1, with D perhaps assigned TRBD1 or TRBD2 (5 bases each). Germline CDR1 is SQVTM and CDR2 is ANQGSEA. The CDR3 has 11 amino acids. The V and J ends lost 6 bases and 8 bases respectively, with 11 bases between them. The CDR3, as DNA: TGCAGCGTACCCCCGGGGCATGAGCAGTTCTTC. Encoded protein: CSVPPGHEQFF.

In its sample, this clonotype was seen a few times. V usage is TRBV20-1 and J usage is TRBJ2-3, with 7 nucleotides matching TRBD1. The CDR3 has 16 residues. V gave up 3 bases and J gave up 0 bases; unmatched junction bases: 9. Per germline, CDR1 DFQATT and CDR2 SNEGSKA (reference sequence). The CDR3: CSARIDRVSSTDTQYF. DNA of the CDR3: TGCAGTGCTAGGATAGACAGGGTATCTAGCACAGATACGCAGTATTTT.

This clonotype has a handful of counts. The chain carries TRBV7-9 and TRBJ1-1; D unclear. Trimming took off 6 bases at V and 10 bases at J, with 18 bases between the two ends. CDR1 and CDR2 (germline): SEHNR, FQNEAQ (reference sequence). The CDR3 runs 13 residues. The CDR3 loop reads CASSLTLTTTAFF. The DNA of the CDR3 is TGTGCCAGCAGTCTTACCCTGACGACGACAGCTTTCTTT. The variable domain in full, completed from reference TRBV7-9 and TRBJ1-1, reads DTGVSQNPRHKITKRGQNVTFRCDPISEHNRLYWYRQTLGQGPEFLTYFQNEAQLEKSRLLSDRFSAERPKGSFSTLEIQRTEQGDSAMYLCASSLTLTTTAFFGQGTRLTVV.

The chain recombines TRBV6-2 or TRBV6-3 with TRBJ1-2; no definite D call. Per germline, CDR1 MNHEY and CDR2 SVGEGT. Between the trimmed V and J ends, which lost 10 bases and 3 bases, there was a span of 15 bases. The CDR3 has 13 amino acids. The CDR3 coding sequence is TGTGCCACCCAGATGGAATATTACTATGGCTACACCTTC. This encodes CATQMEYYYGYTF.

This clonotype is termed medium-sized (0.01 to 0.1%). The chain carries TRBV4-3 and TRBJ2-6, with D maybe TRBD1 (6 bases). Germline V gives CDR1 LGHNA, CDR2 YSLEER. Trimming pared 0 bases from V and 0 bases from J, leaving 6 bases between. The CDR3 totals 16 residues. The DNA for the CDR3 is TGCGCCAGCAGCCAAGAGACAGGCTCTGGGGCCAACGTCCTGACTTTC. It yields the protein CASSQETGSGANVLTF.

The V and J genes are TRBV30 and TRBJ1-2, with D possibly matching TRBD1 (6 bases). The CDR3 is 14 amino acids. CDR1 and CDR2 (germline): GTSNPN, SVGIG (reference sequence). V dropped 3 bases and J dropped 3 bases, with 14 bases sitting between them. In DNA form, the CDR3 reads TGTGCCTGGAGCGAAGGCGGGGGGCACTATGGCTACACCTTC. Amino acid sequence: CAWSEGGGHYGYTF.